A single sample is the source of the 4 T cell receptor beta chains below, sequenced in a study of T cell responses to AZD1222 COVID-19 vaccine (dated by TCRdb to 2020 to 2023). The time point label, read with the paper, signifies: about 28 days (+/-7) after the second vaccine dose. Libraries were built with the immunoSEQ multiplex PCR assay. TCRdb took over this immuneACCESS table, retaining in-frame rearrangements with V and J assigned. Such tables are incomplete; in checked studies, under half of the missing clones stem from an unresolved V gene, and the remainder is unexplained. This sample is represented by 100,000 or so clones; about 88% of them were singletons. In total, the top ten clones hold approximately 40% of the sample. Sequenced material: peripheral blood, taken 28 days after the second AZD1222 dose. Source of these receptors: an adult who received the AZD1222 COVID-19 vaccine.

The chain carries TRBV28 and TRBJ2-1, with 8 nucleotides matching TRBD2. V was clipped by 7 bases and J by 6 bases; unmatched bases: 20. Germline lookup yields CDR1 MDHEN and CDR2 SYDVKM. The CDR3 extends over 18 amino acids. CDR3 nucleotides: TGTGCCAGCAAATCTCCCCTAGCGGGTGGGGCCTTGAGCAATGAGCAGTTCTTC. This codes for CASKSPLAGGALSNEQFF. The whole variable domain, remainder taken from reference TRBV28 and TRBJ2-1, is DVKVTQSSRYLVKRTGEKVFLECVQDMDHENMFWYRQDPGLGLRLIYFSYDVKMKEKGDIPEGYSVSREKKERFSLILESASTNQTSMYLCASKSPLAGGALSNEQFFGPGTRLTVL.

This chain connects TRBV5-1 to TRBJ2-5; either TRBD1 or TRBD2 may supply D (5 bases each). V lost 1 base and J 5 bases, leaving 12 bases between the germline ends. This CDR3 region has 14 residues. Germline V gene data show CDR1 as SGHRS and CDR2 as YFSETQ. The CDR3 DNA follows: TGCGCCAGCAGCTTGTCGAGGGGAGACGAGACCCAGTACTTC. Translating it yields CASSLSRGDETQYF.

The genes are TRBV28 and TRBJ1-5, with D perhaps matching TRBD1 (6 bases). CDR3 length: 11 amino acids. Trimming removed 10 bases at V and 9 bases at J, with 13 bases between. The germline CDR1 and CDR2 sequences are MDHEN and SYDVKM. The CDR3 protein is CATSGARPQHF. The CDR3, as DNA: TGTGCCACCTCGGGGGCTAGGCCCCAGCATTTT.

This chain joins TRBV5-5 and TRBJ2-7; TRBD2 matches 7 bases. CDR3 size: 13 residues. J was trimmed by 0 bases and V by 4 bases; bases with no gene match: 1. Germline V lookup: CDR1 SGHKS, CDR2 YYEKEE (reference sequence). CDR3 nucleotides: TGTGCCAGCAGCCGGGACTACTCCTACGAGCAGTACTTC. Its translation is CASSRDYSYEQYF.